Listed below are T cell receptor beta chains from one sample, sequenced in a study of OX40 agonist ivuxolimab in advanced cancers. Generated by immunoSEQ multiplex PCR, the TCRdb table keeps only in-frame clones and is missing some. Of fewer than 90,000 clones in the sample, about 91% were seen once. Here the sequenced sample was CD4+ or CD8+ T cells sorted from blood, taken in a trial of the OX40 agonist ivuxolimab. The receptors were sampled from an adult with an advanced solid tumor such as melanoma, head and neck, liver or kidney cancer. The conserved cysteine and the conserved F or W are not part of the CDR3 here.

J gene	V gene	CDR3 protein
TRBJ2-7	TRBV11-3	ASSQEYEQY
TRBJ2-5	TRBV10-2	ASSEGGTLETQY
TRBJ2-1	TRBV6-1	ASYSGASDNEQF
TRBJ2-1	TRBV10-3	AISGDPQRYNEQF
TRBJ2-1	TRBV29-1	SVAMGTGGSYNEQF
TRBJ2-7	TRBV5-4	ASSLATNYEQY
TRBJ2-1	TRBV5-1	ASSQGGPLSYNEQF
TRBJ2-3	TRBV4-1	ASSQDGGLTDTQY
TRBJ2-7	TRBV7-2	ASSFQGAGGSAY
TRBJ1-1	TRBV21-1	ASSKGRTGGGTEAF
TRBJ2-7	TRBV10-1	ASSELRGEQY
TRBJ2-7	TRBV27	ASRKFGGDSYEQY
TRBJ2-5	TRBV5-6	ASSPGTGARKTQY
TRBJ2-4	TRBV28	ASSLGGGNIQY
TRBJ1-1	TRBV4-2	ASSQERVSEAF
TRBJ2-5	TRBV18	ASSALSGRAQETQY
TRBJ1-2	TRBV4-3	ASSQDSRNYGYT
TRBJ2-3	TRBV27	ASSLSAASSDTQY
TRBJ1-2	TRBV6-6	ASSYSLTDNYGYT
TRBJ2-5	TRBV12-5	ASGPSERETQY
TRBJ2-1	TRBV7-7	ASSLMAGGGNEQF
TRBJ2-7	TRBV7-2	ASSYRDRTYEQY
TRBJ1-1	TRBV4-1	ASSQGQGASYTEAF
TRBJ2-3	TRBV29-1	SVEEFRSSTDTQY
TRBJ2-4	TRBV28	ASSAGGNIQY
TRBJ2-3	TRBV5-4	ASAPTTRVDTQY
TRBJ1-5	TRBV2	ASSESTGNQPQH
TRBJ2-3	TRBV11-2	ASSLSGTSQY
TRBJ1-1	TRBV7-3	ASSLWPEAEAF